This T cell receptor beta chain is from a study of blood T cell repertoires in COVID-19. Patients from Seattle were sampled longitudinally, starting during active infection. Some clones are missing from TCRdb's copy, which holds only in-frame ones; the method was immunoSEQ multiplex PCR. The data contain 380,000 or so clones, roughly 90% of them seen just once; the ten biggest clones take up under 8.5%. This CDR3 comprises 17 residues. The rearrangement uses TRBV12-1 and TRBJ1-4; the table gives TRBD1 as D, unverified against the DNA. TRBV12-1 has pseudogene status. This TCR derives from a woman aged 55 to 70 with COVID-19, enrolled during active disease. The sequenced sample consisted of peripheral blood. The CDR3 nucleotides read TGTGCCAGCAGCCCACTGGACAGACCGGCAACTAATGAAAAACTGTTTTTT. Encoded protein: CASSPLDRPATNEKLFF.